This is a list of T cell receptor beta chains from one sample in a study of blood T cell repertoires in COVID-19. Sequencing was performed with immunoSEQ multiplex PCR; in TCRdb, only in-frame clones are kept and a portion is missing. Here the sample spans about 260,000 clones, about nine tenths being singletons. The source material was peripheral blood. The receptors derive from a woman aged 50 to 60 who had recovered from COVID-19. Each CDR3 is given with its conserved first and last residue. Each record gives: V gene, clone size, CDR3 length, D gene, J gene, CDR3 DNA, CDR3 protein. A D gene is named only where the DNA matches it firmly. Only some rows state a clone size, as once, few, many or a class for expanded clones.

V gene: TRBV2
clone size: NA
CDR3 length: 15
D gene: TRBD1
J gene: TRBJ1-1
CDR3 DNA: TGTGCCAGCAGTGAAGCGAGAGCGGGACAGGGAATAGCTTTCTTT
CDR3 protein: CASSEARAGQGIAFF

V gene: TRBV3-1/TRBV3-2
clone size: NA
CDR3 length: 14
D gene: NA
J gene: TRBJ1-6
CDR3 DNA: TGTGCCAGCAGCGGAGAACTTTATAATTCACCCCTCCACTTT
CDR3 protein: CASSGELYNSPLHF

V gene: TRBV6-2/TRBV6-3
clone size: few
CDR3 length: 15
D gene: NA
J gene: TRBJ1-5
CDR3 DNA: TGTGCCAGCAGTATTGACAGTTATAGCAATCAGCCCCAGCATTTT
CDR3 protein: CASSIDSYSNQPQHF

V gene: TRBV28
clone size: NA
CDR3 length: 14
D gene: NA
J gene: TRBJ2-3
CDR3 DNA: TGTGCCAGCAGGAAGACAGGTGCCACAGATACGCAGTATTTT
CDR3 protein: CASRKTGATDTQYF

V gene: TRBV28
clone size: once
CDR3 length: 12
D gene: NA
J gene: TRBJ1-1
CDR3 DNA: TGTGCCAGCGACTCCATGAACACTGAAGCTTTCTTT
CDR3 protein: CASDSMNTEAFF

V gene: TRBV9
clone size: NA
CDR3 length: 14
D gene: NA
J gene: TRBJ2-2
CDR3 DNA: TGTGCCAGCAGCCCCCGCGGACAGAACGGGGAGCTGTTTTTT
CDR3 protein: CASSPRGQNGELFF

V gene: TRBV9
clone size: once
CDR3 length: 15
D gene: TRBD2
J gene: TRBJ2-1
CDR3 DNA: TGTGCCAGCAGCCAGGGACTAGCGGGAGTTTATGAGCAGTTCTTC
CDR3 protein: CASSQGLAGVYEQFF

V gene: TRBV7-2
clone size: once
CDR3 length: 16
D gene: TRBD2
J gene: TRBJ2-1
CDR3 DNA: TGTGCCAGCAGCTTAACAACGGGGGGTTGGTACAATGAGCAGTTCTTC
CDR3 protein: CASSLTTGGWYNEQFF

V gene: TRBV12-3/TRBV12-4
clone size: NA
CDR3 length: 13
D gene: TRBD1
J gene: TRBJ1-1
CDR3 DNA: TGTGCCAGCAGGGCGGCGACAGGGACGGAAGCTTTCTTT
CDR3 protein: CASRAATGTEAFF

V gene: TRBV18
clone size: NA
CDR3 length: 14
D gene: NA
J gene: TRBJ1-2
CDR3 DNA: TGTGCCAGCTCACGATTCGGACAACTATATGGCTACACCTTC
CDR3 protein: CASSRFGQLYGYTF

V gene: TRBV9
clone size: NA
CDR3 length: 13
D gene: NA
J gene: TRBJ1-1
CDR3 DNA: TGTGCCAGCAGCGCCTCGGGAGGGGCTGAAGCTTTCTTT
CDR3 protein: CASSASGGAEAFF

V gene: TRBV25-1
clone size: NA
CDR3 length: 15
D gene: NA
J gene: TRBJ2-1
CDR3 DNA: TGTGCCAGCAGCTCGACTTTACCCCCATACAATGAGCAGTTCTTC
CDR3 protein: CASSSTLPPYNEQFF

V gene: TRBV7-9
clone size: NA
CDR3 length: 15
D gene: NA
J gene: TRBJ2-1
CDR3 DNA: TGTGCCAGCAGCTTGGAGGGGCAACGTAGAAATGAGCAGTTCTTC
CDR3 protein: CASSLEGQRRNEQFF

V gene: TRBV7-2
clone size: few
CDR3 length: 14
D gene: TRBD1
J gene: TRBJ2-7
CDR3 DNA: TGTGCCAGCAGCTTAAGGACAGGGGGGAACGAGCAGTACTTC
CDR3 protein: CASSLRTGGNEQYF

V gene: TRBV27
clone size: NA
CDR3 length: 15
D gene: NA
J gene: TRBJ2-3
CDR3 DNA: TGTGCCAGCAGTTCACACAGGGCGATAACAGATACGCAGTATTTT
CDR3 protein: CASSSHRAITDTQYF

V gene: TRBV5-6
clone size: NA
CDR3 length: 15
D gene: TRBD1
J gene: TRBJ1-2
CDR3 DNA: TGTGCCAGCAGCTTGTTTCGGGACAGGGGTTATGGCTACACCTTC
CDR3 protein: CASSLFRDRGYGYTF

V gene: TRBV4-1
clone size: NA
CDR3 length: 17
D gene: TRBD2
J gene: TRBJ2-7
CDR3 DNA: TGCGCCAGCAGCCAAAGCGCCCAGGCGGGAGGGACCTACGAGCAGTACTTC
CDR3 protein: CASSQSAQAGGTYEQYF

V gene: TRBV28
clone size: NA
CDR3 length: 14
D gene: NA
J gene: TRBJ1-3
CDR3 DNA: TGTGCCAGCAGTTTTCTAGCCTCTGGAAACACCATATATTTT
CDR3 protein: CASSFLASGNTIYF

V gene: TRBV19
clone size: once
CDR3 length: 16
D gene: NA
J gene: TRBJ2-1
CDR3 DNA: TGTGCCAGTAGTGATGCTTATAGCGGAGGCTACAATGAGCAGTTCTTC
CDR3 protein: CASSDAYSGGYNEQFF

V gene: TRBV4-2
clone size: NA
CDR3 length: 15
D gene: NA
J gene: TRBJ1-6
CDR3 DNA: TGTGCCAGCAGCCAAGCCAGGGGAAGGGATTCACCCCTCCACTTT
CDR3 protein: CASSQARGRDSPLHF

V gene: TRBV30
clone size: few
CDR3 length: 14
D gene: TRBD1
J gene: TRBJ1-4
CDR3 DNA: TGTGCCTGGAACCCCGGGACAGGGGTCGAAAAACTGTTTTTT
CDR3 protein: CAWNPGTGVEKLFF

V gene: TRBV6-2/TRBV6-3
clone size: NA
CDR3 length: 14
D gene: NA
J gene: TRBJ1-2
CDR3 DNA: TGTGCCAGCAGCTTCCTACCCATGAACTATGGCTACACCTTC
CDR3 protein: CASSFLPMNYGYTF

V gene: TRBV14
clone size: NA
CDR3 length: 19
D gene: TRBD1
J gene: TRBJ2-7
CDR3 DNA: TGTGCCAGCAGCCAAGATTCCCGGACAGGGCGGCGAGGGTCCTACGAGCAGTACTTC
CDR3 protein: CASSQDSRTGRRGSYEQYF

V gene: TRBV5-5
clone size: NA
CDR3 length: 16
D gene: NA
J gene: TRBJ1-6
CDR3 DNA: TGTGCCAGCAGCGCGGGGTGGAAAGGCTATAATTCACCCCTCCACTTT
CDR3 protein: CASSAGWKGYNSPLHF

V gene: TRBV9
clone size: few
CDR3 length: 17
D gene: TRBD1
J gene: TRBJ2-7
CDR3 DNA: TGTGCCAGCAGCGTGATTGAGGGGGCGGCGGCTTACTACGAGCAGTACTTC
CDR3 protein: CASSVIEGAAAYYEQYF

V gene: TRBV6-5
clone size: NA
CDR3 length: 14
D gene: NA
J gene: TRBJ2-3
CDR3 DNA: TGTGCCAGCAGCCAGACAGTGAGCACAGATACGCAGTATTTT
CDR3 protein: CASSQTVSTDTQYF

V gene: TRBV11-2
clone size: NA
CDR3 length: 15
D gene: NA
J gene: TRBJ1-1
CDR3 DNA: TGTGCCAGCAGCTTAGTAGGGGTAGGGAACACTGAAGCTTTCTTT
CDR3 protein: CASSLVGVGNTEAFF

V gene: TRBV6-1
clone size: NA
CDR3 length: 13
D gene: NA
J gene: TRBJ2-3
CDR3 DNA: TGTGCCAGCAGTGATCCGCTAAAAGCGACGCAGTATTTT
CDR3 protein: CASSDPLKATQYF

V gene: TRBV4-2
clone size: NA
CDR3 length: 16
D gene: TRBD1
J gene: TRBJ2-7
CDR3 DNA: TGTGCCAGCAGCCAAGGGGACAGGGTAGGGTCCTACGAGCAGTACTTC
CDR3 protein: CASSQGDRVGSYEQYF

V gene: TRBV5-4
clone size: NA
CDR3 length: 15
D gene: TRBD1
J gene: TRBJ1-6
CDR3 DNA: TGTGCCACCAACGACAGGGAGGCCTATAATTCACCCCTCCACTTT
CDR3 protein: CATNDREAYNSPLHF

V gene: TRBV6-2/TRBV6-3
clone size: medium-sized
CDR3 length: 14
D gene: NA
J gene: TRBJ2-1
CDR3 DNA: TGTGCCAGCAGTTATACAGAAACCTACAATGAGCAGTTCTTC
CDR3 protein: CASSYTETYNEQFF

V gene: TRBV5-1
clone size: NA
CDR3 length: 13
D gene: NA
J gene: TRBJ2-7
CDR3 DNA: TGCGCCAGCAGCTTGGGCGGGACCCACGAGCAGTACTTC
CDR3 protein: CASSLGGTHEQYF

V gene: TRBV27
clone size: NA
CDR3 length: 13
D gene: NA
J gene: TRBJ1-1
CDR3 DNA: TGTGCCAGCAGTTTATCCGGAGGAACTGAAGCTTTCTTT
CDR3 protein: CASSLSGGTEAFF

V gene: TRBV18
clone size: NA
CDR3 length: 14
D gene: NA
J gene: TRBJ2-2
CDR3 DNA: TGTGCCAGCTCACGCCTAGCTCCCACCGGGGAGCTGTTTTTT
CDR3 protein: CASSRLAPTGELFF

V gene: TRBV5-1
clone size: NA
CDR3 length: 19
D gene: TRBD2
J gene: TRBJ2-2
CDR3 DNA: TGCGCCAGCAGCTTGACTCCGGGAGGACCGGGCCTTGGGTCCGGGGAGCTGTTTTTT
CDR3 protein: CASSLTPGGPGLGSGELFF

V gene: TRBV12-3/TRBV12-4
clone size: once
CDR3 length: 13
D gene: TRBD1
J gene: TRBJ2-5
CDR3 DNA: TGTGCCAGCAGTTTTAAAGGGGGCGAGACCCAGTACTTC
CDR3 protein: CASSFKGGETQYF

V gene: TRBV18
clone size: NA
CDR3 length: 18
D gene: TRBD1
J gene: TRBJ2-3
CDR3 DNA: TGTGCCAGCTCACCGGCTTGGACAGGGGCGTCGAACACAGATACGCAGTATTTT
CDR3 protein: CASSPAWTGASNTDTQYF

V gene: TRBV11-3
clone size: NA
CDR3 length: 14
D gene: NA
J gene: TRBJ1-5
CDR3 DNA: TGTGCCAGCAGCCCTCAGGGGATCAATCAGCCCCAGCATTTT
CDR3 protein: CASSPQGINQPQHF

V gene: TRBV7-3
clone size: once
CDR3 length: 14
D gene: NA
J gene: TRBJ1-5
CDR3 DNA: TGTGCCAGCAAGGCAGGGAATTTCGGTCAGCCCCAGCATTTT
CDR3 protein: CASKAGNFGQPQHF

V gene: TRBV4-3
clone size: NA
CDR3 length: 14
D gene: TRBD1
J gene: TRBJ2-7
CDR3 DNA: TGCGCCAGCAGCCCCATACTGGGACAGGACGAGCAGTACTTC
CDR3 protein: CASSPILGQDEQYF

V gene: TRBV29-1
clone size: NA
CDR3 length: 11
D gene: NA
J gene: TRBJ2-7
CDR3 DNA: TGCAGCGTTGTCAGGGGTTACGAGCAGTACTTC
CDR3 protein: CSVVRGYEQYF

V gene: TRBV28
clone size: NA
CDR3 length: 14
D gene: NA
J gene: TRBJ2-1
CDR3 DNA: TGTGCCAGCAGTTTTACAGGGCGACAAAATGAGCAGTTCTTC
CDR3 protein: CASSFTGRQNEQFF

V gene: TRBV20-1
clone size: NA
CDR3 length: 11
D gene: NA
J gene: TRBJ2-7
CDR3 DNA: TGCAGGGGACAAGGGGCCTACGAGCAGTACTTC
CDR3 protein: CRGQGAYEQYF

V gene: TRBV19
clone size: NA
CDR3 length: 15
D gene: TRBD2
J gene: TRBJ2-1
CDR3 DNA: TGTGCCAGTAATACGCCGGGACTAGCGTCCAATGAGCAGTTCTTC
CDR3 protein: CASNTPGLASNEQFF

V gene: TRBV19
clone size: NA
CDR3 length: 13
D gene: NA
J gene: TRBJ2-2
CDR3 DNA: TGTGCCAGTACCCGGTTTGCTTCCGGGGAGCTGTTTTTT
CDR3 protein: CASTRFASGELFF

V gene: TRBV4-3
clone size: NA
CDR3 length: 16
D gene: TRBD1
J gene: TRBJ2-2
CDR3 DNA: TGCGCCAGCAGCCAATTCCCGACAGGGCGCGGTGGGGAGCTGTTTTTT
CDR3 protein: CASSQFPTGRGGELFF

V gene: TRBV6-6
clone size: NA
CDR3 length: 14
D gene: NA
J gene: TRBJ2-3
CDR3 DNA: TGTGCCAGCAGTTACGGGGCTCAAACAGATACGCAGTATTTT
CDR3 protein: CASSYGAQTDTQYF

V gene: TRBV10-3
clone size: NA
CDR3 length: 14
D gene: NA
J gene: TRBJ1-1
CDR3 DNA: TGTGCCATCAGTGAGTCGTTGGGAGACACTGAAGCTTTCTTT
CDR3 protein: CAISESLGDTEAFF

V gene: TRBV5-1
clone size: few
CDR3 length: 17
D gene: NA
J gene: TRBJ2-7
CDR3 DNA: TGCGCCAGCAGCCTCTCGACCCCCGGGACACCCAACTACGAGCAGTACTTC
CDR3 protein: CASSLSTPGTPNYEQYF

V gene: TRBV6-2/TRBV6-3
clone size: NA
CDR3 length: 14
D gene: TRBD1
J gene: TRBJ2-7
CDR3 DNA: TGTGCCAGCAGCCCCGGGACAGTAACCTACGAGCAGTACTTC
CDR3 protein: CASSPGTVTYEQYF

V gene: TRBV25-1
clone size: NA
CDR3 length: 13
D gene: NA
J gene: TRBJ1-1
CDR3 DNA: TGTGCCAGCAGTGAATGGCCCAGTCGCCAAGCTTTCTTT
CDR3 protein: CASSEWPSRQAFF

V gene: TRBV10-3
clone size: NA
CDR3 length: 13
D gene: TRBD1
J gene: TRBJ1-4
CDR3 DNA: TGTGCCATCAGGGGGACAGGGGATGAAAAACTGTTTTTT
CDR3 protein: CAIRGTGDEKLFF

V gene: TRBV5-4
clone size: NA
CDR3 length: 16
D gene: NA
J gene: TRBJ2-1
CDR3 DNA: TGTGCCAGCAGCTTGGGGGAGCTCGGATTTGTAGATGAGCAGTTCTTC
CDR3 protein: CASSLGELGFVDEQFF

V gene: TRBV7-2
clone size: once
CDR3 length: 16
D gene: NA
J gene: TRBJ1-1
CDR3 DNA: TGTGCCAGCAGCTTAGGGATTGGGGGGGCGAACACTGAAGCTTTCTTT
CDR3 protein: CASSLGIGGANTEAFF

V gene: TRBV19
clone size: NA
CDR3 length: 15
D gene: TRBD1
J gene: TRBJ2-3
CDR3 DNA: TGTGCCAGTAGTATTGGGACAGGTCGCGCAGATACGCAGTATTTT
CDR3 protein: CASSIGTGRADTQYF

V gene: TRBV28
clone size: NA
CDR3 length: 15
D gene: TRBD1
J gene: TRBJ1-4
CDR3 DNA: TGTGCCAGCAGTCAAAAACAGGGGATTCGAGAAAAACTGTTTTTT
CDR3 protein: CASSQKQGIREKLFF

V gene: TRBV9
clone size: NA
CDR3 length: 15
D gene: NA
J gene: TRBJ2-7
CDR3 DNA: TGTGCCAGCAGCGTAGGCGGGACAGCTTTTTACGAGCAGTACTTC
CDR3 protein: CASSVGGTAFYEQYF

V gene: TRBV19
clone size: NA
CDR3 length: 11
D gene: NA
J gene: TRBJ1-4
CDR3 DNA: TGTGCCAGTAGTTCCTCTTCAAAACTGTTTTTT
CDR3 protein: CASSSSSKLFF

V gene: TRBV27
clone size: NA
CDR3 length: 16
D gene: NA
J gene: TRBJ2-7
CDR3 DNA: TGTGCCAGCAGTTTCACGGCAGGTGACCTTACCTACGAGCAGTACTTC
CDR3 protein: CASSFTAGDLTYEQYF

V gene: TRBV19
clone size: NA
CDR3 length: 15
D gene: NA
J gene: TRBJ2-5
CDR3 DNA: TGTGCCAGTAGTATAGGGTCAGGGCGTCAAGAGACCCAGTACTTC
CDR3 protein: CASSIGSGRQETQYF